This TCR beta chain comes out of a study of blood T cell repertoires in COVID-19. Study at large: Samples came from the United States, Italy and Spain, spanning acute and convalescent COVID-19.

V lost 5 bases to trimming and J lost 5 bases, with 16 bases between them. The CDR3 is made up of 15 amino acids. Germline V gives CDR1 LNHDA, CDR2 SQIVND (reference sequence). Libraries were prepared by immunoSEQ multiplex PCR; TCRdb keeps only in-frame clonotypes and omits some of them. The sample includes about 64,000 clones, approximately 90% of them seen just once. In its sample, this clone was seen a few times. The material sequenced was peripheral blood. This receptor was identified in a man aged 65 to 79 with acute or convalescent COVID-19. The chain has TRBV19 and TRBJ1-5, with D unclear. This chain's CDR3 is CASSVSRNGHQPQHF. CDR3 in DNA: TGTGCCAGTAGTGTCTCCCGAAATGGGCATCAGCCCCAGCATTTT.